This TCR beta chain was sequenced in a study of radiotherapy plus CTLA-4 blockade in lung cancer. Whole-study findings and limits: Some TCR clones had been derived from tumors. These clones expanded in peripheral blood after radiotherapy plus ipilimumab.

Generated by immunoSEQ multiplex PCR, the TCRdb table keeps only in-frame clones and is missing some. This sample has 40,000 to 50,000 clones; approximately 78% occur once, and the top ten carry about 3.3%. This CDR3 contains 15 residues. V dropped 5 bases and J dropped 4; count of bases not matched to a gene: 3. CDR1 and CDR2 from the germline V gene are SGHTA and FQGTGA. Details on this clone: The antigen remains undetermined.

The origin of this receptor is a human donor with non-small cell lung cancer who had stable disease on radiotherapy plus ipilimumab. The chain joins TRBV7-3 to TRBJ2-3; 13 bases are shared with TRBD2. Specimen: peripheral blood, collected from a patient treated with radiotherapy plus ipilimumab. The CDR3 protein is CASSPGLAGADTQYF. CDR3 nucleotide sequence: TGTGCCAGCAGCCCTGGACTAGCGGGAGCAGATACGCAGTATTTT.